This T cell receptor (beta chain) is drawn from a study of early T cells in non-severe SARS-CoV-2 infection. Points from the study as a whole: There was a bias toward anti-spike CD8 responses in VDJdb matching, which missed private and CD4 specificities.

This CDR3 spans 17 amino acids. V lost 1 base to trimming and J lost 3 bases; unmatched junction nucleotides: 12. CDR1 is SGHRS and CDR2 is YFSETQ in the germline V gene. Separate cDNA molecules each had unique molecular identifiers attached to them. In TCRdb, the 5' RACE reads were re-called with MiXCR into one record per CDR3 protein. The data hold some 77,000 distinct CDR3 sequences, with 4.5% to 6% observed a single time. This clonotype was observed at least ten times. The antigen is not known. The sequence came from an adult who was a healthcare worker with PCR-confirmed SARS-CoV-2 infection or an uninfected control (not recorded which). The chain uses TRBV5-1 and TRBJ1-2, with 7 bases aligning to TRBD1. The sequences come from whole blood, collected at baseline. This CDR3 reads CASSLTPVRTGDYGYTF. The CDR3 DNA reads TGCGCCAGCAGCTTGACCCCGGTACGAACAGGGGACTATGGCTACACCTTC. Using reference TRBV5-1 and TRBJ1-2 for the parts outside the CDR3, the full variable domain is KAGVTQTPRYLIKTRGQQVTLSCSPISGHRSVSWYQQTPGQGLQFLFEYFSETQRNKGNFPGRFSGRQFSNSRSEMNVSTLELGDSALYLCASSLTPVRTGDYGYTFGSGTRLTVV.